A selection of T cell receptor beta chains follows, all from one sample in a study of CD4 and CD8 cells across lung adenocarcinoma regions. TCRdb called the PCR reads again in MiXCR, with one record for every CDR3 protein. The sample records some 7,900 distinct CDR3 sequences, 35% to 45% being singletons. Sequences were obtained from CD4+ T cells from the margin of a lung tumor. Every receptor here comes from a male donor with lung adenocarcinoma. The CD4 and CD8 labels of this study may be unreliable. The CDR3 runs from the conserved cysteine through the conserved F or W. Fields, in order: clone size, J gene, V gene, D gene, CDR3 DNA, CDR3 protein. The D gene is left open where the match is weak. Some rows have no size entry. The others give once, few or many, or a class for an expanded clone.

clone size: medium-sized; J gene: TRBJ2-1; V gene: TRBV6-1; D gene: -; CDR3 DNA: TGTGCCAGCAGTGAAGTCGGCAGGCAAGAAGGGTACTTC; CDR3 protein: CASSEVGRQEGYF
clone size: medium-sized; J gene: TRBJ2-5; V gene: TRBV6-1; D gene: TRBD1; CDR3 DNA: TGTGCCAGCAGCGTGGGACAGACTCTGACCCAGTACTTC; CDR3 protein: CASSVGQTLTQYF
clone size: many; J gene: TRBJ2-1; V gene: TRBV6-5; D gene: -; CDR3 DNA: TGTGCCAGCAGTTACGGGGCTCGGGAGACCCAGTTCTTC; CDR3 protein: CASSYGARETQFF
clone size: -; J gene: TRBJ2-2; V gene: TRBV7-9; D gene: -; CDR3 DNA: TGTGCCAGCGAGGACAGCATAAACACCGGGGAGCTGTTTTTT; CDR3 protein: CASEDSINTGELFF
clone size: -; J gene: TRBJ2-3; V gene: TRBV7-3; D gene: -; CDR3 DNA: TGTGCCAGCAGCTTAGATGGCCGTAGCACAGATACGCAGTATTTC; CDR3 protein: CASSLDGRSTDTQYF
clone size: once; J gene: TRBJ2-3; V gene: TRBV4-1; D gene: -; CDR3 DNA: TGCGCCAGCAGCCGCCTCGGGGGGCAGAGAGATACGCAGTATTTT; CDR3 protein: CASSRLGGQRDTQYF
clone size: many; J gene: TRBJ1-2; V gene: TRBV6-1; D gene: -; CDR3 DNA: TGTGCCAGCAGTGAAGGGGCAGGCGGTGCCTATGGCTACACCTTC; CDR3 protein: CASSEGAGGAYGYTF
clone size: few; J gene: TRBJ2-3; V gene: TRBV6-5; D gene: TRBD2; CDR3 DNA: TGTGCCAGCAGTTACCAAGGGCGGGGGACAGATACGCAGTATTTT; CDR3 protein: CASSYQGRGTDTQYF
clone size: once; J gene: TRBJ2-7; V gene: TRBV27; D gene: -; CDR3 DNA: TGTGCCAGCAGTTTACGGCAGGGACTCTCCTACGAGCAGTACTTC; CDR3 protein: CASSLRQGLSYEQYF
clone size: few; J gene: TRBJ2-7; V gene: TRBV20-1; D gene: -; CDR3 DNA: TGCAGTGCTAGACCAAGGGACACCCACAACGAGCAGTACTTC; CDR3 protein: CSARPRDTHNEQYF
clone size: -; J gene: TRBJ2-6; V gene: TRBV7-2; D gene: -; CDR3 DNA: TGTGCCAACCCCTCCGCCCCTGGGGCCTACGTCCTGACCTTC; CDR3 protein: CANPSAPGAYVLTF
clone size: many; J gene: TRBJ2-1; V gene: TRBV12-3/TRBV12-4; D gene: TRBD2; CDR3 DNA: TGTGCCAGCAGGGGTGGACTAGCCGTTAATGAGCAGTTCTTC; CDR3 protein: CASRGGLAVNEQFF
clone size: -; J gene: TRBJ1-2; V gene: TRBV12-3/TRBV12-4; D gene: TRBD1; CDR3 DNA: TGTGCCAGCAGTTCCCCACACTCAGGGGGCTATGGCTACACCTTC; CDR3 protein: CASSSPHSGGYGYTF
clone size: -; J gene: TRBJ2-3; V gene: TRBV27; D gene: -; CDR3 DNA: TGTGCCAGCAGATCCGGAGGACTGGGCCGGGACCCAGAGACGCAGTATTTC; CDR3 protein: CASRSGGLGRDPETQYF
clone size: -; J gene: TRBJ2-3; V gene: TRBV27; D gene: -; CDR3 DNA: TGTGCCAGCAGTTATTTAGGGCAGCCTCTGGTAGATACGCAGTATTTT; CDR3 protein: CASSYLGQPLVDTQYF
clone size: -; J gene: TRBJ2-3; V gene: TRBV11-2; D gene: -; CDR3 DNA: TGTGCGAGCAGCTTAGAGGGGCTGTGGGCGAGAGACACGCAGTATTTT; CDR3 protein: CASSLEGLWARDTQYF
clone size: -; J gene: TRBJ2-3; V gene: TRBV11-3; D gene: -; CDR3 DNA: TGTGCCAGCAGCCATCGATCGAGTTTACCCACAGATACGCAGTATTTT; CDR3 protein: CASSHRSSLPTDTQYF
clone size: once; J gene: TRBJ2-3; V gene: TRBV27; D gene: -; CDR3 DNA: TGTGCCAGCGAACCGAGGGTGGGAGCCAAAAATACGCAGTATTTC; CDR3 protein: CASEPRVGAKNTQYF
clone size: large; J gene: TRBJ2-1; V gene: TRBV27; D gene: TRBD2; CDR3 DNA: TGTGCCAGCAGTTCTCTGCCGGGACTAAGATCTGAGCAGTTCTTC; CDR3 protein: CASSSLPGLRSEQFF
clone size: -; J gene: TRBJ2-3; V gene: TRBV20-1; D gene: TRBD2; CDR3 DNA: TGCAGTGCAGCAATTGGGCTAGCGGGAGATTTAAGCACAGATACGCAGTATTTT; CDR3 protein: CSAAIGLAGDLSTDTQYF
clone size: -; J gene: TRBJ2-6; V gene: TRBV6-1; D gene: -; CDR3 DNA: TGTGCCAGCAGTGCGGGGGAAGCTGGGGCCAACGTCCTGACTTTC; CDR3 protein: CASSAGEAGANVLTF
clone size: -; J gene: TRBJ1-1; V gene: TRBV4-1; D gene: -; CDR3 DNA: TGCGCCAGCAGCCAAGGTCCGGGGACTGAAGCTTTCTTT; CDR3 protein: CASSQGPGTEAFF
clone size: many; J gene: TRBJ2-1; V gene: TRBV10-1; D gene: -; CDR3 DNA: TGCGCCAGCAGTGTTGGGGGGGGGGGGGCGGGTGAGCAGTTCTTC; CDR3 protein: CASSVGGGGAGEQFF
clone size: many; J gene: TRBJ2-3; V gene: TRBV6-2/TRBV6-3; D gene: -; CDR3 DNA: TGTGCCAGCAGTTACTCGTCGCTGGGGCCCGCCGACGTAGATACGCAGTATTTT; CDR3 protein: CASSYSSLGPADVDTQYF
clone size: -; J gene: TRBJ2-7; V gene: TRBV6-1; D gene: -; CDR3 DNA: TGTGCCAGCAGCGCAGGACAGTCCTACGAGCAGTACTTC; CDR3 protein: CASSAGQSYEQYF
clone size: -; J gene: TRBJ2-5; V gene: TRBV27; D gene: -; CDR3 DNA: TGCGGCAGCAGTCCCCGGGGGGCCACGGCCCAGTACTTC; CDR3 protein: CGSSPRGATAQYF
clone size: -; J gene: TRBJ2-5; V gene: TRBV9; D gene: -; CDR3 DNA: TGTGCCAGCAGCGTCGGATTGGGGCCACAAGAGACCCAGTACTTC; CDR3 protein: CASSVGLGPQETQYF
clone size: -; J gene: TRBJ2-3; V gene: TRBV27; D gene: -; CDR3 DNA: TGTGCCAGCAGTGGATTAGGGGAGCCTCTGGTAGATACGCAGTATTTC; CDR3 protein: CASSGLGEPLVDTQYF
clone size: -; J gene: TRBJ2-3; V gene: TRBV6-1; D gene: TRBD1; CDR3 DNA: TGTGCCAGCAGTATTCAGGGGGGACAGGGGATTGTTTTGGTTACGCAGTATTTT; CDR3 protein: CASSIQGGQGIVLVTQYF
clone size: -; J gene: TRBJ2-1; V gene: TRBV30; D gene: -; CDR3 DNA: TGTGCCTGGAGTGTAGGTCGAGGGATGGATGAGCAGTTCTTC; CDR3 protein: CAWSVGRGMDEQFF
clone size: medium-sized; J gene: TRBJ2-5; V gene: TRBV10-3; D gene: -; CDR3 DNA: TGTGCCATCAGCCCAGGTAACGGGCAAGAGACCCAGTACTTC; CDR3 protein: CAISPGNGQETQYF
clone size: -; J gene: TRBJ2-1; V gene: TRBV6-1; D gene: TRBD2; CDR3 DNA: TGTGCCAGCAGGGATGGTAGCGGGCACCCCTCCTACAATGAGCAGTTCTTC; CDR3 protein: CASRDGSGHPSYNEQFF
clone size: -; J gene: TRBJ2-1; V gene: TRBV10-3; D gene: TRBD2; CDR3 DNA: TGTGCCATCAGTGCTACTAGCGGGGGTTTCAATGAGCAGTTCTTC; CDR3 protein: CAISATSGGFNEQFF
clone size: large; J gene: TRBJ2-1; V gene: TRBV6-5; D gene: TRBD2; CDR3 DNA: TGTGCCAGCGGGAGAGTAGCGGGGGTCCTTGAGCAGTTCTTC; CDR3 protein: CASGRVAGVLEQFF
clone size: once; J gene: TRBJ2-3; V gene: TRBV9; D gene: -; CDR3 DNA: TGTGCCAGCAGCGTAGGAACGGGGGTAGCGACAGATACGCAGTATTTT; CDR3 protein: CASSVGTGVATDTQYF
clone size: many; J gene: TRBJ2-2; V gene: TRBV12-3/TRBV12-4; D gene: TRBD1; CDR3 DNA: TGTGCCAGCAGTTTCAGACAGGGGTACACCGGGGAGCTGTTTTTT; CDR3 protein: CASSFRQGYTGELFF
clone size: medium-sized; J gene: TRBJ1-2; V gene: TRBV27; D gene: -; CDR3 DNA: TGTGCCAGCAGTTTTTCCCCCTCGGATAACTATGGCTACACCTTC; CDR3 protein: CASSFSPSDNYGYTF
clone size: -; J gene: TRBJ2-1; V gene: TRBV7-2; D gene: TRBD2; CDR3 DNA: TGTGCCAGCAGCCATGGGACTAGCGGGTTCTTTGAGCAGTTCTTC; CDR3 protein: CASSHGTSGFFEQFF
clone size: few; J gene: TRBJ1-4; V gene: TRBV10-3; D gene: -; CDR3 DNA: TGTGCCAGCAGTGAGTCCAGTCAGGGAAAACTGTTTTTT; CDR3 protein: CASSESSQGKLFF
clone size: medium-sized; J gene: TRBJ2-1; V gene: TRBV6-6; D gene: TRBD2; CDR3 DNA: TGTGCCAGCATCCCAGCGGGAGGGCCTTGGAATGAGCAGTTCTTC; CDR3 protein: CASIPAGGPWNEQFF
clone size: medium-sized; J gene: TRBJ2-3; V gene: TRBV6-1; D gene: -; CDR3 DNA: TGTGCCAGCAGGAGGGACCCCGCCAGGTTTGATACGCAGTATTTT; CDR3 protein: CASRRDPARFDTQYF
clone size: -; J gene: TRBJ2-1; V gene: TRBV12-3/TRBV12-4; D gene: TRBD1; CDR3 DNA: TGTGCCAGCAAGTCCGGGACAGGGGGCAATGAGCAGTTCTTC; CDR3 protein: CASKSGTGGNEQFF
clone size: medium-sized; J gene: TRBJ2-3; V gene: TRBV6-1; D gene: TRBD2; CDR3 DNA: TGTGCCAGCAGGGGGTGGGGGGGGAGGGCCTCGGATACGCAGTATTTT; CDR3 protein: CASRGWGGRASDTQYF
clone size: -; J gene: TRBJ2-3; V gene: TRBV10-2; D gene: -; CDR3 DNA: TGCGGCGGCAGCCTCATGCGTATCAAAGATATTCAGTATTTT; CDR3 protein: CGGSLMRIKDIQYF
clone size: -; J gene: TRBJ2-6; V gene: TRBV6-1; D gene: TRBD2; CDR3 DNA: TGTGCCAGCAGCGACCGGACTAGCGGGAAAAATAAGCAGTATTTC; CDR3 protein: CASSDRTSGKNKQYF
clone size: many; J gene: TRBJ2-7; V gene: TRBV6-5; D gene: TRBD2; CDR3 DNA: TGTGCCAGCAGTTCCCGGGAGGCTCTCAATGAGCAGTACTTC; CDR3 protein: CASSSREALNEQYF
clone size: many; J gene: TRBJ2-7; V gene: TRBV10-1; D gene: -; CDR3 DNA: TGCGCCAGCAGTGAAACGGGACGGGTCTACGAGCAGTACTTC; CDR3 protein: CASSETGRVYEQYF
clone size: -; J gene: TRBJ2-1; V gene: TRBV27; D gene: -; CDR3 DNA: TGTGCCAGCAGTTTTATACAGGGCCAACGCAATGAGCAGTTCTTC; CDR3 protein: CASSFIQGQRNEQFF
clone size: -; J gene: TRBJ2-7; V gene: TRBV7-2; D gene: TRBD2; CDR3 DNA: TGTGCCAGCAGGCCCCCTAGCGGGGGGGTCTACGAGCAGTACTTC; CDR3 protein: CASRPPSGGVYEQYF
clone size: -; J gene: TRBJ2-1; V gene: TRBV12-3/TRBV12-4; D gene: -; CDR3 DNA: TGTGCCAGGGGCTGTGCGCCCCCCGGGGAGCAGTTCTTT; CDR3 protein: CARGCAPPGEQFF
clone size: few; J gene: TRBJ1-2; V gene: TRBV6-1; D gene: -; CDR3 DNA: TGTGCCAGCAGCAAAGACAGACCCCCTTATGGCTACACCTTC; CDR3 protein: CASSKDRPPYGYTF
clone size: many; J gene: TRBJ1-1; V gene: TRBV12-3/TRBV12-4; D gene: -; CDR3 DNA: TGTGCCAGCAGTTTGACGTCGAACACTGAAGCTTTCTTT; CDR3 protein: CASSLTSNTEAFF
clone size: many; J gene: TRBJ2-3; V gene: TRBV5-1; D gene: -; CDR3 DNA: TGCGCCAGCAGCTTGTCGTATTGGGGGGGCGGCGCAGATACGCAGTATTTT; CDR3 protein: CASSLSYWGGGADTQYF
clone size: many; J gene: TRBJ2-4; V gene: TRBV6-1; D gene: -; CDR3 DNA: TGTGCCAGCAGTGACAGGGCTCCTGCCAAAAACATTCAGTACTTC; CDR3 protein: CASSDRAPAKNIQYF
clone size: -; J gene: TRBJ2-7; V gene: TRBV7-2; D gene: -; CDR3 DNA: TGTGCCAACCCCTCCGCCCCTGGCGCCTACGTGCAGACTTTC; CDR3 protein: CANPSAPGAYVQTF
clone size: many; J gene: TRBJ1-2; V gene: TRBV6-5; D gene: -; CDR3 DNA: TGTGCCAGCAGTTTAAGAGGGATGGATGGCTACACCTTC; CDR3 protein: CASSLRGMDGYTF
clone size: medium-sized; J gene: TRBJ2-1; V gene: TRBV10-3; D gene: TRBD2; CDR3 DNA: TGTGCCATCAGTGAGTCGGGCGGGAGATACAATGAGCAGTTCTTC; CDR3 protein: CAISESGGRYNEQFF
clone size: medium-sized; J gene: TRBJ2-1; V gene: TRBV6-5; D gene: TRBD2; CDR3 DNA: TGTGCCAGCAGCCCGGCTAGCGGGGGTTACAATGAGCAGTTCTTC; CDR3 protein: CASSPASGGYNEQFF